Listed here are 26 T cell receptor beta chains from one sample, sequenced in a study of blood T cell repertoires in COVID-19. Produced via immunoSEQ multiplex PCR; TCRdb's table is partial and in-frame only. The sample records approximately 210,000 clones, 76% being singletons. Sample: PBMCs or T cells enriched from blood (not recorded which). The receptors were sampled from a woman between 50 and 59 years old with acute COVID-19.

The rearrangement uses TRBV7-9 and TRBJ1-4, with D possibly TRBD1 on 5 matching bases. The CDR3 has 15 amino acids. Germline CDR1 is SEHNR and CDR2 is FQNEAQ (reference sequence). Trimming shortened V by 5 bases and J by 2 bases, and 12 bases separated the two germline ends. The CDR3 DNA sequence: TGTGCCAGCAGCCGGGACTCCCGTACTAATGAAAAACTGTTTTTT. This codes for CASSRDSRTNEKLFF.

The chain has TRBV7-6 and TRBJ1-4; D is perhaps TRBD1 (5 bases). Germline CDR1 reads SGHVS; CDR2 reads FNYEAQ. The CDR3 extends over 15 amino acids. With 2 bases removed from V and 7 bases from J, the gap between germline ends came to 14 bases. The DNA for the CDR3 is TGTGCCAGCAGCTTAAGCCCTCAGGGAGGTGAAAAACTGTTTTTT. Amino acid sequence: CASSLSPQGGEKLFF.

The chain combines TRBV19 with TRBJ1-6; D uncertain. The CDR3 consists of 13 residues. Trimming cost V 5 bases and J 4 bases, with 6 bases left between them. The germline V gene has CDR1 LNHDA and CDR2 SQIVND (reference sequence). CDR3 nucleotide sequence: TGTGCCAGTAGTTTTCAGTATAATTCACCCCTCCACTTT. It encodes CASSFQYNSPLHF.

This clone showed up just a few times. This rearrangement joins TRBV28 to TRBJ1-3; no firm D call. The CDR3 length is 17 residues. In germline, CDR1 is MDHEN, CDR2 SYDVKM. Trimming shortened V by 5 bases and J by 5 bases, and 22 bases separated the two germline ends. The CDR3 bases are TGTGCCAGCAGTCTCACCGCTCCTGAGTCTTCCCGAAACACCATATATTTT. Amino acids: CASSLTAPESSRNTIYF.

The chain carries TRBV7-5 and TRBJ1-3; TRBD1 was called by the table and not checked on the DNA. TRBV7-5 corresponds to a pseudogene. CDR3 length: 14 amino acids. The CDR3: CARSVQGSGNTIYF. Here the CDR3 DNA reads TGTGCCAGAAGCGTGCAGGGTTCTGGAAACACCATATATTTT.

The chain joins TRBV4-2 to TRBJ1-1; 8 nucleotides match TRBD1. From germline, CDR1 is LGHNA and CDR2 YNFKEQ. Trimming cost V 1 base and J 5 bases; bases outside gene matches: 3. The CDR3 runs to 14 residues. CDR3 sequence (DNA): TGTGCCAGCAGCCAAGTACAGGGGGATACTGAAGCTTTCTTT. As protein: CASSQVQGDTEAFF.

This clone appeared a few times. The chain couples TRBV5-1 to TRBJ2-2, with a possible D match to TRBD2 (5 bases). The V gene lost 6 bases and the J gene lost 3 bases, with 15 bases spanning the gap. Germline V CDR1 and CDR2: SGHRS, YFSETQ. The CDR3 has 15 amino acids. The CDR3 protein is CASTPPIGDTGELFF. CDR3 DNA: TGCGCCAGCACACCCCCGATCGGGGACACCGGGGAGCTGTTTTTT.

V gene TRBV27 combines with J gene TRBJ2-1; 8 bases are a match to TRBD2. The V gene end was trimmed by 6 bases and the J gene end by 1 base; junction bases not matched to a gene: 5. In germline, CDR1 is MNHEY, CDR2 SMNVEV (reference sequence). The CDR3 totals 15 residues. The CDR3 here is CASRFRGGSYNEQFF. The CDR3 DNA follows: TGTGCCAGCAGATTTCGGGGGGGTTCCTACAATGAGCAGTTCTTC.

The gene calls are TRBV5-6 and TRBJ2-3; D is perhaps TRBD1 (6 bases). Trimming removed 0 bases from V and 4 bases from J, with 6 bases in between. Germline CDR1 is SGHDT and CDR2 is YYEEEE. The CDR3 contains 13 residues. CDR3 protein: CASSLAGADTQYF. CDR3 sequence (DNA): TGTGCCAGCAGCTTGGCAGGGGCAGATACGCAGTATTTT. The entire variable domain, with the rest obtained from reference TRBV5-6 and TRBJ2-3, is as follows: DAGVTQSPTHLIKTRGQQVTLRCSPKSGHDTVSWYQQALGQGPQFIFQYYEEEERQRGNFPDRFSGHQFPNYSSELNVNALLLGDSALYLCASSLAGADTQYFGPGTRLTVL.

This clone has a single count. The chain combines TRBV18 with TRBJ1-1; D gene ambiguous. Germline CDR1 is KGHSH and CDR2 is LQKENI. Trimming removed 3 bases from V and 0 bases from J, with 8 bases in between. This CDR3 region has 14 residues. The CDR3 DNA reads as TGTGCCAGCTCACCCGCCAGGCTGAACACTGAAGCTTTCTTT. Amino acids: CASSPARLNTEAFF. The full variable domain, completed using reference TRBV18 and TRBJ1-1, is NAGVMQNPRHLVRRRGQEARLRCSPMKGHSHVYWYRQLPEEGLKFMVYLQKENIIDESGMPKERFSAEFPKEGPSILRIQQVVRGDSAAYFCASSPARLNTEAFFGQGTRLTVV.

J is TRBJ1-4 and V is TRBV4-2; D possibly corresponds to TRBD1 (5 bases). Germline-derived CDR1 and CDR2 are LGHNA and YNFKEQ. V lost 8 bases, J lost 7 bases, and 20 bases lay in between. This CDR3 spans 15 amino acids. This chain's CDR3 is CASCRVGGSGEKLFF. The CDR3 DNA reads TGTGCCAGCTGCAGGGTCGGGGGTTCCGGTGAAAAACTGTTTTTT.

This chain joins TRBV19 and TRBJ2-7; D is unclear. The germline CDR1 and CDR2 sequences are LNHDA and SQIVND (reference sequence). This CDR3 comprises 16 residues. Trimming pared 3 bases from V and 1 base from J, leaving 16 bases between. CDR3 region: CASSIGGQIRSYEQYV. The CDR3, as DNA: TGTGCCAGTAGTATCGGTGGGCAGATCCGTTCCTACGAGCAGTACGTC.

The rearrangement uses TRBV7-2 and TRBJ1-2; tentative D call: TRBD1 (6 bases). Trimming shortened V by 2 bases and J by 5 bases, and 21 bases separated the two germline ends. In germline, CDR1 is SGHTA, CDR2 FQGNSA. CDR3 length: 17 residues. CDR3 DNA: TGTGCCAGCAGCTTAACGGCCCTAGGGGGGGCCTTATATGGCTACACCTTC. Translating it yields CASSLTALGGALYGYTF.

This clone was counted between two and nine times. V gene TRBV5-1 combines with J gene TRBJ2-6; D perhaps matches TRBD1 (6 bases). Trimming pared 4 bases from V and 0 bases from J, leaving 17 bases between. This CDR3 spans 18 amino acids. Looked up from germline, CDR1 is SGHRS and CDR2 is YFSETQ. CDR3 sequence (DNA): TGCGCCAGCAGCCAATTAACCCCAGGGGCCTCTGGGGCCAACGTCCTGACTTTC. This codes for CASSQLTPGASGANVLTF.

Of note for this clone: The sample has other DNA sequences that encode this CDR3 too. The gene calls are TRBV5-1 and TRBJ1-2; 7 bases fit TRBD1. V lost 0 bases and J lost 1; bases outside the gene matches: 3. The germline V gene has CDR1 SGHRS and CDR2 YFSETQ. The CDR3 extends over 15 amino acids. CDR3 loop: CASSLGTGFNYGYTF. The CDR3 coding sequence is TGCGCCAGCAGCTTGGGGACAGGTTTTAACTATGGCTACACCTTC.

The chain carries TRBV28 and TRBJ1-4; no definite D call. The CDR3 is 12 amino acids. Trimming took 10 bases from V and 8 from J, leaving 14 bases between them. In germline, CDR1 is MDHEN, CDR2 SYDVKM. The CDR3 DNA reads TGTGCCACCCGAACCTTTGGCGAAAAACTGTTTTTT. Translation: CATRTFGEKLFF.

Note on this clone: This specimen includes other DNA sequences encoding the same CDR3. This rearrangement joins TRBV6-4 to TRBJ2-1; possibly TRBD1 for D (5 bases). The CDR3 runs 13 residues. Trimming took 6 bases from V and 2 from J, leaving 8 bases between them. Germline V gene sequence: CDR1 MRHNA, CDR2 SNTAGT. CDR3 sequence (DNA): TGTGCCAGCAGCAGGGAACCCTACAATGAGCAGTTCTTC. It is translated as CASSREPYNEQFF.

This chain joins TRBV2 and TRBJ1-6, with a tentative D call TRBD1 (6 bases). Trimming left V 7 bases short and J 10 bases short, with 23 bases between. Looked up from germline, CDR1 is SNHLY and CDR2 is FYNNEI. This CDR3 has 16 residues. The CDR3 DNA follows: TGTGCCAGCAAAATTGGATTGTCAGGGGCAAAGTCACCCCTCCACTTT. It encodes CASKIGLSGAKSPLHF.

Written as DNA, the CDR3 is TGCGCCAGCAGCCCCCGGGACAGGGGGACTGAAGCTTTCTTT. Translation: CASSPRDRGTEAFF. The chain employs TRBV5-1 and TRBJ1-1; 11 bases map to TRBD1. Looked up from germline, CDR1 is SGHRS and CDR2 is YFSETQ. The J segment lost 5 bases and the V segment lost 4 bases, leaving 4 bases of the junction unmatched. CDR3 length: 14 amino acids.

The chain carries TRBV4-3 and TRBJ1-2; possible D gene TRBD1, 5 bases. Per germline, CDR1 LGHNA and CDR2 YSLEER. V lost 0 bases, J lost 4 bases, and 12 bases lay in between. This CDR3 has 15 residues. CDR3 in DNA: TGCGCCAGCAGCCAAGATCCCGACAGAAGCTATGGCTACACCTTC. Residues: CASSQDPDRSYGYTF.

J is TRBJ1-1 and V is TRBV7-2, with D possibly matching TRBD1 (6 bases). The germline V gene has CDR1 SGHTA and CDR2 FQGNSA. V was shortened by 6 bases and J by 0 bases, with 11 bases between the two germline ends. This CDR3 spans 14 amino acids. DNA of the CDR3: TGTGCCAGCAGGCGAGAGGGGGTGAACACTGAAGCTTTCTTT. This translates into CASRREGVNTEAFF.

V gene TRBV7-9 combines with J gene TRBJ1-2, with D perhaps matching TRBD1 (6 bases). The CDR3 is made up of 15 amino acids. Germline V lookup: CDR1 SEHNR, CDR2 FQNEAQ (reference sequence). Trimming took 1 base from V and 2 from J, leaving 11 bases between them. The CDR3 loop reads CASSLGQGTNYGYTF. DNA for the CDR3: TGTGCCAGCAGCTTAGGTCAGGGGACCAACTATGGCTACACCTTC. The complete variable domain, with remaining parts taken from reference TRBV7-9 and TRBJ1-2, reads DTGVSQNPRHKITKRGQNVTFRCDPISEHNRLYWYRQTLGQGPEFLTYFQNEAQLEKSRLLSDRFSAERPKGSFSTLEIQRTEQGDSAMYLCASSLGQGTNYGYTFGSGTRLTVV.

The table lists this clone with a few counts. The V gene is TRBV3-1 (or the pseudogene TRBV3-2), the J gene TRBJ2-2, with TRBD2 matching 9 bases. Germline CDR1 reads LGHDT; CDR2 reads YNNKEL (reference sequence). The CDR3 sequence is 17 residues long. The ends lost 0 bases at V and 5 bases at J; junction bases unmatched: 7. The CDR3 spells CASSQERASGETGELFF. CDR3 coding DNA: TGTGCCAGCAGCCAAGAAAGGGCTAGCGGGGAGACCGGGGAGCTGTTTTTT.

V usage is TRBV5-4 and J usage is TRBJ1-2; TRBD1 is a possible D gene (5 bases). The CDR3 has 14 residues. Germline CDR1 reads SGHNT; CDR2 reads YYREEE (reference sequence). V gave up 0 bases and J gave up 3 bases, with 9 bases separating them. In DNA form, the CDR3 reads TGTGCCAGCAGCTTGGTCGACAGACACTATGGCTACACCTTC. Its translation: CASSLVDRHYGYTF.

This clone was seen a few times. CDR3 in DNA: TGTGCCAGCAAACAGGGGAGCTCCTATAATTCACCCCTCCACTTT. Amino acid sequence: CASKQGSSYNSPLHF. The V call is TRBV2, the J call TRBJ1-6, with TRBD1 identical over 7 bases. The V gene end was trimmed by 7 bases and the J gene end by 0 bases; junction bases not matched to a gene: 3. The CDR3 is 15 amino acids. The germline CDR1 and CDR2 sequences are SNHLY and FYNNEI.

The chain links TRBV18 to TRBJ1-1, with D perhaps TRBD1 (5 bases). Germline V gene lookup returns CDR1 KGHSH and CDR2 LQKENI. The ends were cut back, 1 base at V and 0 bases at J, with 9 bases in the middle. The CDR3 consists of 15 residues. The CDR3 here is CASSPLGGVNTEAFF. CDR3 nucleotide sequence: TGTGCCAGCTCACCACTCGGGGGAGTGAACACTGAAGCTTTCTTT.